The sample holds a few counts of the clone carrying this T cell receptor (beta chain). Its antigen remains unidentified. The isolated RNA, all of it, was reverse transcribed, so expressed TCRB transcripts were what got sequenced. The table came from immunoSEQ multiplex PCR; TCRdb's copy has only in-frame clones and leaves some out. This sample has around 450,000 clones, with over 10% found just once. CDR3 length: 14 amino acids. The germline gives CDR1 SGHRS, CDR2 YFSETQ. Trimming took 5 bases from V and 6 from J; bases not matched to a gene: 6. This specimen comes from a study of beta chain features in type 1 diabetes. Study conclusions and caveats: When VDJ junctions were examined, type 1 diabetes patients showed fewer insertions and more deletions.

The specimen was naive CD4+ T cells from blood. The TCR was taken from a young woman in good health. The rearrangement links TRBV5-1 to TRBJ2-4, with 9 bases aligning to TRBD2. This CDR3 reads CASSLAGVGNIQYF. The CDR3 DNA sequence: TGCGCCAGCAGTTTAGCGGGAGTGGGAAACATTCAGTACTTC.